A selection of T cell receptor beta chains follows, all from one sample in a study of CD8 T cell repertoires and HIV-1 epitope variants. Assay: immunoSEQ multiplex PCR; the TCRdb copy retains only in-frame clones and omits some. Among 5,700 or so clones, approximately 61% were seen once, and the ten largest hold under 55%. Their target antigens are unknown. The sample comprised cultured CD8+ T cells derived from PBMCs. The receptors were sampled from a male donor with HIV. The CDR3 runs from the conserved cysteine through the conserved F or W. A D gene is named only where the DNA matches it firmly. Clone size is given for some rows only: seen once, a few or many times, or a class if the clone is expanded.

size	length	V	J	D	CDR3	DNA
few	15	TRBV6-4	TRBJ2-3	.	CASSGERAGTDTQYF	TGTGCCAGCAGTGGGGAGAGGGCCGGGACAGATACGCAGTATTTT
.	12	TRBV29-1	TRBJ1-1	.	CSVEGGGTEAFF	TGCAGCGTTGAAGGGGGGGGGACTGAAGCTTTCTTT
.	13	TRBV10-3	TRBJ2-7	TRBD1	CAMGQGMEYEQYF	TGTGCCATGGGACAGGGGATGGAATACGAGCAGTACTTC
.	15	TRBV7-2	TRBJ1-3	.	CASSYALHQGNTIYF	TGTGCCAGCAGCTACGCCCTACACCAGGGAAACACCATATATTTT
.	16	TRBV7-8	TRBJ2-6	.	CASSAEDKAGANVLTF	TGTGCCAGCAGTGCCGAAGACAAGGCTGGGGCCAACGTCCTGACTTTC
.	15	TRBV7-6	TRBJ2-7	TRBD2	CASSPGLAGTYEQYF	TGTGCCAGCAGCCCGGGACTAGCGGGAACCTACGAGCAGTACTTC
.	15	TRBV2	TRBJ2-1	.	CASSESESSYNEQFF	TGTGCCAGCAGTGAATCTGAAAGCTCCTACAATGAGCAGTTCTTC
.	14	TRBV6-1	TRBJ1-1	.	CASGDGLWNTEAFF	TGTGCCAGCGGGGACGGACTTTGGAACACTGAAGCTTTCTTT
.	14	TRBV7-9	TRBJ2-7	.	CASSLGTDYYEQYF	TGTGCCAGCAGCCTGGGGACCGATTACTACGAGCAGTACTTC
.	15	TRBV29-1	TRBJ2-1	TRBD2	CSVRQLAGVGNEQFF	TGCAGCGTTCGTCAACTAGCGGGAGTGGGCAATGAGCAGTTCTTC
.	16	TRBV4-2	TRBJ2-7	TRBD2	CASSQELAGAAYEQYF	TGTGCCAGCAGCCAAGAGCTAGCGGGTGCCGCCTACGAGCAGTACTTC
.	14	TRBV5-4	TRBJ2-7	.	CASSSDVSAYEQYF	TGTGCCAGCAGTTCAGATGTCTCGGCCTACGAGCAGTACTTC
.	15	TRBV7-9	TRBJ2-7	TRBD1	CASGESGGLAYEQYF	TGTGCCAGCGGGGAATCAGGGGGCCTGGCCTACGAGCAGTACTTC
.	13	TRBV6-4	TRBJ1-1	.	CASSVRQGTEAFF	TGTGCCAGCAGTGTTCGGCAGGGAACTGAAGCTTTCTTT
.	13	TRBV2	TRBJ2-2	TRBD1	CASRGTGPGELFF	TGTGCCAGCAGGGGGACAGGGCCCGGGGAGCTGTTTTTT
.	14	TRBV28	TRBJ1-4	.	CASSPVSTNEKLFF	TGTGCCAGCAGCCCCGTCTCAACTAATGAAAAACTGTTTTTT
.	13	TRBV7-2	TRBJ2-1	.	CASSLSTGNEQFF	TGTGCCAGCAGCTTAAGCACAGGGAATGAGCAGTTCTTC
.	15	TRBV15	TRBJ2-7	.	CATSREQGAPYEQYF	TGTGCCACCAGTCGTGAACAGGGTGCCCCCTACGAGCAGTACTTC
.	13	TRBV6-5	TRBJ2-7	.	CASSFGVYYEQYF	TGTGCCAGCAGTTTCGGGGTATACTACGAGCAGTACTTC
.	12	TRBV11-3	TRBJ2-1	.	CASSPPNNEQFF	TGTGCCAGCAGCCCCCCCAACAATGAGCAGTTCTTC
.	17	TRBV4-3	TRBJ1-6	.	CASSQDGVGSYNSPLHF	TGCGCCAGCAGCCAAGATGGGGTAGGGTCCTATAATTCACCCCTCCACTTT
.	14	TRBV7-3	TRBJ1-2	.	CASSLTGRENGYTF	TGTGCCAGCAGCTTAACGGGCAGGGAAAATGGCTACACCTTC